Below, 32 T cell receptor beta chains from the same sample are listed, as sequenced in a study of vaccination and CD4 T cells after COVID-19. Antigen specificity for these receptors is unknown. Cultured CD4+ T-cell DNA underwent Oncomine TCR Beta short-read sequencing. TCRdb analysed the PCR reads with MiXCR anew, one entry per CDR3 protein. The table has over 5,000 distinct CDR3 sequences, 46% seen once; the top ten hold less than 65%. Stated treatment: approximately 11-day PBMC culture with coronavirus spike peptide pools or control peptides (ViraFEST assay). The material sequenced was CD4+ T cells from blood, cultured in vitro. The receptors were sampled from a human donor who had recovered from COVID-19.

The chain combines TRBV19 with TRBJ1-6; TRBD1 is a possible D gene (5 bases). The germline V and J ends were trimmed by 4 bases and 8 bases, with 15 bases remaining between them. Germline V lookup: CDR1 LNHDA, CDR2 SQIVND (reference sequence). The CDR3 has 15 residues. DNA of the CDR3: TGTGCCAGTAGTACCCGACAGACTATGGATTCACCCCTCCACTTT. Amino acid sequence: CASSTRQTMDSPLHF.

This chain uses TRBV6-1 with TRBJ1-2; TRBD1 matches at 7 bases. With 5 bases clipped from V and 2 bases from J, the junction kept 8 bases outside the gene matches. CDR3 length equals 15 residues. The germline V gene has CDR1 MNHNS and CDR2 SASEGT. In nucleotides, the CDR3 is TGTGCCAGCAGTCGCGGGACAGACTTGAACTATGGCTACACCTTC. Its protein product is CASSRGTDLNYGYTF.

This clonotype was observed a handful of times. The chain employs TRBV5-1 and TRBJ1-1, with a weak D call TRBD1 (6 bases). Germline V gene data show CDR1 as SGHRS and CDR2 as YFSETQ. The CDR3 has 14 residues. Trimming stripped 8 bases from V and 1 base from J, with 15 bases between. The CDR3, as DNA: TGCGCCAGTCGCTCTACAGGGCCGAACACTGAAGCTTTCTTT. Protein sequence: CASRSTGPNTEAFF.

The genes are TRBV11-3 and TRBJ1-1; the D gene is possibly TRBD1 (5 bases). V shed 1 base and J shed 3 bases, with 15 bases lying between them. The germline V gene encodes CDR1 SGHNT and CDR2 YENEEA. The CDR3 contains 16 residues. CDR3 protein: CASSLARVGGYTEAFF. CDR3 in DNA: TGTGCCAGCAGCTTAGCTCGTGTTGGGGGGTACACTGAAGCTTTCTTT.

The chain combines TRBV6-2 or TRBV6-3 with TRBJ2-7; 8 bases line up with TRBD2. This CDR3 contains 17 residues. Germline V gene data show CDR1 as MNHEY and CDR2 as SVGEGT. Trimming removed 6 bases from V and 0 bases from J; junction bases left unmatched: 13. CDR3 amino acids: CASSLPASGLSSYEQYF. For the CDR3, the DNA is TGTGCCAGCAGCCTACCGGCTAGCGGGTTGAGCTCCTACGAGCAGTACTTC.

This clonotype appeared a few times. The rearrangement links TRBV7-2 to TRBJ1-5, with D possibly being TRBD1 (6 bases). Trimming took 3 bases from V and 0 from J, leaving 18 bases between them. Germline V lookup: CDR1 SGHTA, CDR2 FQGNSA. CDR3 length equals 18 residues. In DNA form, the CDR3 reads TGTGCCAGCAGCTTGGCCCCCAGGGGATCCTCTAGCAATCAGCCCCAGCATTTT. This sequence encodes CASSLAPRGSSSNQPQHF.

The chain uses TRBV6-1 and TRBJ2-7; weak D call: TRBD1 (5 bases). Germline V CDR1 and CDR2: MNHNS, SASEGT. This CDR3 contains 14 residues. The V end was cut by 5 bases, the J end by 6 bases, with 17 bases between. The CDR3 sequence is CASSPGPLRGEQYF. Here the CDR3 DNA reads TGTGCCAGCAGTCCTGGGCCTTTAAGGGGCGAGCAGTACTTC.

The chain combines TRBV7-9 with TRBJ1-1; 8 positions agree with TRBD1. From germline, CDR1 is SEHNR and CDR2 FQNEAQ (reference sequence). With 5 bases clipped from V and 6 bases from J, the junction kept 11 bases outside the gene matches. The CDR3 consists of 15 residues. The CDR3 DNA follows: TGTGCCAGCAGCCCACAGGGGGGTGGTAACGCTGAAGCTTTCTTT. This sequence encodes CASSPQGGGNAEAFF.

This clonotype appeared once. J is TRBJ2-3 and V is TRBV20-1, with 8 bases identical to TRBD2. From germline, CDR1 is DFQATT and CDR2 SNEGSKA (reference sequence). With V trimmed by 3 bases and J by 5 bases, 4 bases remained unmatched. CDR3 size: 13 residues. The CDR3: CSASGGGVDTQYF. The DNA of the CDR3 is TGCAGTGCTAGCGGGGGGGGAGTAGATACGCAGTATTTT.

This sequence joins TRBV10-1 and TRBJ2-3, with D possibly called TRBD1 or TRBD2 (5 bases each). The length of the CDR3 is 15 residues. The germline gives CDR1 WNHNN, CDR2 SYGVQD (reference sequence). Trimming removed 4 bases from V and 1 base from J, with 12 bases in between. The CDR3 protein is CASSVRDPGTDTQYF. The CDR3 DNA reads as TGCGCCAGCAGTGTGAGGGACCCCGGCACAGATACGCAGTATTTT.

This clonotype was counted between two and nine times. This sequence joins TRBV4-1 and TRBJ1-2; 12 bases agree with TRBD1. The CDR3 spans 19 residues. The V and J ends lost 3 bases and 0 bases, in that order; junction bases with no gene match: 11. Per germline, CDR1 MGHRA and CDR2 YSYEKL. CDR3 loop: CASSHQGRDRGHSNYGYTF. CDR3 bases: TGCGCCAGCAGCCACCAAGGCAGGGACAGGGGGCATTCTAACTATGGCTACACCTTC.

The rearrangement joins TRBV20-1 to TRBJ1-2, with D tentatively TRBD1 (5 bases). The CDR3 has 13 amino acids. Per the germline V gene, CDR1 is DFQATT and CDR2 is SNEGSKA (reference sequence). The V end was cut by 6 bases, the J end by 4 bases, with 15 bases between. The CDR3 protein is CSAPIPGGYGYTF. The CDR3 bases are TGCAGTGCCCCAATACCGGGGGGCTATGGCTACACCTTC.

V gene TRBV2 combines with J gene TRBJ2-2, with 9 bases that match TRBD1. V was clipped by 6 bases and J by 4 bases; unmatched bases: 3. The CDR3 sequence is 14 residues long. Germline V gene sequence: CDR1 SNHLY, CDR2 FYNNEI. In DNA, the CDR3 is TGTGCCAGCAGACAGGGGGCGAGCACCGGGGAGCTGTTTTTT. Translated: CASRQGASTGELFF.

Only a few counts were recorded for this clonotype. V and J are TRBV12-3 or TRBV12-4 and TRBJ1-2; D is unclear. Trimming left V 5 bases short and J 8 bases short, with 12 bases between. The CDR3 has 12 amino acids. CDR3 amino acids: CASSPGPAGYTF. CDR3 sequence (DNA): TGTGCCAGCAGTCCCGGACCAGCAGGCTACACCTTC.

This clonotype was picked up a small number of times. This chain joins TRBV28 and TRBJ1-2; TRBD1 matches 10 bases. The trim removed 1 base at V and 6 bases at J, leaving 8 bases unmatched. The CDR3 extends over 16 amino acids. CDR1 MDHEN and CDR2 SYDVKM come from the germline V gene. CDR3 sequence (DNA): TGTGCCAGCAGTTTATCGACAGGGGGCGCGTTGGATGGCTACACCTTC. As protein: CASSLSTGGALDGYTF.

The table lists this clonotype with a few counts. This rearrangement joins TRBV2 to TRBJ1-1; 7 bases are a match to TRBD1. The CDR3 runs to 14 residues. The ends lost 2 bases at V and 6 bases at J; junction bases unmatched: 6. Germline V CDR1 and CDR2: SNHLY, FYNNEI. The CDR3 reads CASSESGQRSEAFF. The DNA for the CDR3 is TGTGCCAGCAGTGAATCGGGACAGCGCTCTGAAGCTTTCTTT.

The chain joins TRBV5-4 to TRBJ2-1, with 14 bases identical to TRBD2. The V gene end was trimmed by 5 bases and the J gene end by 7 bases; junction bases not matched to a gene: 5. The CDR3 consists of 15 residues. Germline V gene sequence: CDR1 SGHNT, CDR2 YYREEE (reference sequence). CDR3 amino acids: CASSRRLAGGNEQFF. CDR3 in DNA: TGTGCCAGCAGTCGGCGACTAGCGGGGGGGAATGAGCAGTTCTTC.

This clonotype occurred a few times. The V call is TRBV6-1, the J call TRBJ1-1; TRBD1 is a possible D gene (6 bases). Trimming cost V 5 bases and J 12 bases, with 16 bases left between them. Germline V CDR1 and CDR2: MNHNS, SASEGT. The CDR3 runs to 12 residues. The CDR3 loop is CASSTITGSTFF. CDR3 in DNA: TGTGCCAGCAGTACAATAACAGGGTCTACTTTCTTT.

The CDR3 DNA sequence: TGTGCCAGCATGCTTGGCAGGGGAAACCAGCCCCAGCATTTT. Translated, it gives CASMLGRGNQPQHF. The V and J genes are TRBV2 and TRBJ1-5; D perhaps matches TRBD1 (6 bases). The CDR3 has 14 amino acids. The V gene's germline CDR1 is SNHLY and CDR2 FYNNEI. Trimming pared 7 bases from V and 7 bases from J, leaving 17 bases between.

A few counts support this clonotype. The genes are TRBV6-1 and TRBJ1-2; D is possibly TRBD1 (6 bases). The V gene's germline CDR1 is MNHNS and CDR2 SASEGT. The CDR3 runs 12 residues. V was pared by 6 bases and J by 4 bases, with 9 bases between. CDR3 sequence reads: CASRDSVYGYTF. CDR3 DNA: TGTGCCAGCAGGGACAGCGTCTATGGCTACACCTTC.

For the CDR3, the DNA is TGTGCCATCAGTAAGGACCGGGCGTATGGCTACACCTTC. Translating it yields CAISKDRAYGYTF. The chain couples TRBV10-3 to TRBJ1-2; D unclear. V was shortened by 5 bases and J by 5 bases, with 12 bases between the two germline ends. Germline CDR1 is ENHRY and CDR2 is SYGVKD. This CDR3 comprises 13 residues.

This clonotype was detected only a few times. This sequence joins TRBV12-3 or TRBV12-4 and TRBJ1-5; no clear D. Trimming removed 5 bases at V and 1 base at J, with 9 bases between. The CDR3 is 14 residues long. The CDR3: CASSARDSNQPQHF. The CDR3 bases are TGTGCCAGCAGTGCCCGCGACAGCAATCAGCCCCAGCATTTT.

The chain joins TRBV12-3 or TRBV12-4 to TRBJ1-4, with no clear D. Trimming cost V 6 bases and J 1 base, with 12 bases left between them. This CDR3 has 15 residues. DNA for the CDR3: TGTGCCAGCAGCCCGGTATTCCGAACTAATGAAAAACTGTTTTTT. Its translation is CASSPVFRTNEKLFF.

The count of this clonotype is one. This chain connects TRBV6-1 to TRBJ1-1, with 7 nucleotides matching TRBD1. V lost 6 bases to trimming and J lost 5 bases; unmatched junction nucleotides: 9. The CDR3 has 14 residues. Germline-derived CDR1 and CDR2 are MNHNS and SASEGT. For the CDR3, the DNA is TGTGCCAGCAGCCCTAGCACAGGGGCGACTGAAGCTTTCTTT. It encodes CASSPSTGATEAFF.

The chain combines TRBV7-8 with TRBJ1-3; TRBD1 might be the D (6 bases). V lost 7 bases and J 8 bases, leaving 15 bases between the germline ends. In germline, CDR1 is SGHVS, CDR2 FQNEAQ. The length of the CDR3 is 13 residues. CDR3 DNA sequence: TGTGCCAGCATTCTTTCACAGGGCCACACCATATATTTT. It translates to CASILSQGHTIYF.

This chain uses TRBV7-2 with TRBJ2-7; 8 bases align to TRBD2. The V gene's germline CDR1 is SGHTA and CDR2 FQGNSA. The CDR3 contains 15 residues. The trim removed 4 bases at V and 7 bases at J, leaving 12 bases unmatched. Here the CDR3 reads CASSSRGVYWSEQYF. CDR3 in DNA: TGTGCCAGCAGCTCGCGGGGGGTCTATTGGAGTGAGCAGTACTTC.

There are a few counts of this clonotype. This chain connects TRBV6-1 to TRBJ2-7, with 7 bases fitting TRBD2. CDR3 size: 15 residues. J was trimmed by 0 bases and V by 0 bases; bases with no gene match: 2. CDR1 and CDR2 (germline): MNHNS, SASEGT. The CDR3 spells CASSEAGGSSYEQYF. DNA for the CDR3: TGTGCCAGCAGTGAAGCCGGGGGGAGCTCCTACGAGCAGTACTTC.

The chain employs TRBV10-3 and TRBJ2-5; weak D call: TRBD2 (5 bases). CDR3 size: 13 residues. CDR1 ENHRY and CDR2 SYGVKD come from the germline V gene. V was trimmed by 7 bases and J by 5 bases, leaving 14 bases between them. DNA for the CDR3: TGTGCCATCACCAGGACTGCCGCGGAGACCCAGTACTTC. It encodes CAITRTAAETQYF.

The chain joins TRBV19 to TRBJ2-5; 11 nucleotides agree with TRBD1. This CDR3 has 15 amino acids. J lost 7 bases, V lost 5 bases, and 9 bases had no gene match. Germline-derived CDR1 and CDR2 are LNHDA and SQIVND (reference sequence). Here the CDR3 reads CASSPPGTGGLTQYF. The CDR3 DNA follows: TGTGCCAGTAGTCCCCCCGGGACAGGGGGGCTGACCCAGTACTTC.

This chain connects TRBV20-1 to TRBJ1-5, with D perhaps matching TRBD1 (6 bases). This CDR3 is built from 14 residues. The germline CDR1 and CDR2 sequences are DFQATT and SNEGSKA (reference sequence). Trimming shortened V by 2 bases and J by 0 bases, and 8 bases separated the two germline ends. CDR3 protein: CSARQDSSNQPQHF. In nucleotides, the CDR3 is TGCAGTGCTAGACAGGACAGTAGCAATCAGCCCCAGCATTTT.

This clonotype was seen more than once but under ten times. The gene calls are TRBV6-1 and TRBJ1-2; possible D gene TRBD1, 5 bases. The CDR3 runs 14 residues. V was trimmed by 5 bases and J by 5 bases, leaving 15 bases between them. Looked up from germline, CDR1 is MNHNS and CDR2 is SASEGT. The chain's CDR3 is CASSPGIGSYGYTF. For the CDR3, the DNA is TGTGCCAGCAGTCCAGGGATAGGAAGTTATGGCTACACCTTC.

The gene calls are TRBV11-2 and TRBJ1-2; D remains ambiguous. CDR1 and CDR2 from the germline V gene are SGHAT and FQNNGV. Trimming took 1 base from V and 0 from J, leaving 18 bases between them. The CDR3 totals 18 residues. The CDR3 DNA reads as TGTGCCAGCAGCTTAGGGCGGGGTGTCAAACCCACTAACTATGGCTACACCTTC. It translates to CASSLGRGVKPTNYGYTF.